This T cell receptor beta chain came from a study of blood T cell repertoires in COVID-19. Study overall: COVID-19 samples, acute and convalescent, were from the United States, Italy and Spain. From T cells, B-cell-depleted T cells, or PBMCs came the material, which was cDNA or gDNA.

The CDR3 loop spans 16 amino acids. Enrolment of Seattle patients took place during active infection, and they were followed longitudinally. Sequencing used immunoSEQ multiplex PCR; TCRdb keeps in-frame clones, though not all of them. The table records some 200,000 clones, approximately 85% of them present only once. Material: peripheral blood. The source is a woman between 65 and 79 years old with COVID-19, enrolled during active disease. J is TRBJ2-1 and V is TRBV21-1; no DNA check was done on the table's D call, TRBD1. TRBV21-1 is a documented pseudogene. The chain's CDR3 is CASSLSNRQGDHEQFF. The CDR3 region has the DNA TGTGCCAGCAGCCTCTCCAACCGGCAGGGGGACCATGAGCAGTTCTTC.